A single sample gave rise to the 25 T cell receptor beta chains below, sequenced in a study of blood T cell repertoires in COVID-19. Here immunoSEQ multiplex PCR was the method, and the copy in TCRdb shows in-frame clones only, minus some. The data contain roughly 200,000 clones, approximately 89% of them singletons. Sequenced input: peripheral blood. The receptors originated from a woman in her 30s with acute or convalescent COVID-19.

The J gene is TRBJ2-1, the V gene TRBV27; D is ambiguous. V shed 11 bases and J shed 4 bases, with 12 bases lying between them. Germline V lookup: CDR1 MNHEY, CDR2 SMNVEV (reference sequence). CDR3 length equals 12 residues. CDR3 bases: TGTGCCCGCCGGGTGGAGTACAATGAGCAGTTCTTC. Protein product: CARRVEYNEQFF.

The CDR3: CASSPTGTDNSPLHF. As DNA, the CDR3 is TGTGCCAGCAGTCCCACCGGGACAGATAATTCACCCCTCCACTTT. This chain uses TRBV28 with TRBJ1-6; 7 bases line up with TRBD1. Germline assignment: CDR1 MDHEN and CDR2 SYDVKM. After removal of 5 bases from V and 5 bases from J, the junction contained 6 bases not matched to a gene. The CDR3 sequence is 15 residues long.

This clone was found once. The chain couples TRBV15 to TRBJ2-2; TRBD2 might be the D (6 bases). The CDR3 consists of 14 residues. V lost 5 bases, J lost 5 bases, and 12 bases lay in between. Looked up from germline, CDR1 is LNHNV and CDR2 is YYDKDF (reference sequence). CDR3 loop: CATSPGDGTGELFF. In nucleotides, the CDR3 is TGTGCCACCAGCCCGGGAGATGGGACCGGGGAGCTGTTTTTT.

The chain couples TRBV6-5 to TRBJ1-5; D ambiguous. CDR3 size: 13 residues. The ends were cut back, 7 bases at V and 5 bases at J, with 12 bases in the middle. The V gene's germline CDR1 is MNHEY and CDR2 SVGAGI. CDR3 DNA sequence: TGTGCCAGCATAGCGGATTCTCATCAGCCCCAGCATTTT. Translation gives CASIADSHQPQHF.

This chain uses TRBV5-4 with TRBJ2-5; D is possibly TRBD2 (6 bases). Germline V lookup: CDR1 SGHNT, CDR2 YYREEE (reference sequence). The length of the CDR3 is 13 residues. Trimming shortened V by 4 bases and J by 5 bases, and 12 bases separated the two germline ends. The CDR3 sequence is CASSPSGVETQYF. CDR3 nucleotides: TGTGCCAGCAGCCCCTCGGGAGTCGAGACCCAGTACTTC.

This rearrangement joins TRBV12-3 or TRBV12-4 to TRBJ1-2; 9 bases fit TRBD1. The CDR3 length is 13 residues. The V and J ends lost 5 bases and 4 bases, in that order; junction bases with no gene match: 2. CDR3 in DNA: TGTGCCAGCAGTCCGACAGGGGGCTATGGCTACACCTTC. Amino acid sequence: CASSPTGGYGYTF.

This clone appeared a single time. This chain uses TRBV5-4 with TRBJ1-1; 7 nucleotides match TRBD1. V lost 4 bases to trimming and J lost 4 bases; unmatched junction nucleotides: 10. CDR1 SGHNT and CDR2 YYREEE come from the germline V gene (reference sequence). The CDR3 contains 15 residues. The CDR3 loop reads CASSTQQGQGTEAFF. CDR3 bases: TGTGCCAGCAGCACCCAACAGGGGCAAGGCACTGAAGCTTTCTTT. Variable domain in full (rest from reference TRBV5-4 and TRBJ1-1): ETGVTQSPTHLIKTRGQQVTLRCSSQSGHNTVSWYQQALGQGPQFIFQYYREEENGRGNFPPRFSGLQFPNYSSELNVNALELDDSALYLCASSTQQGQGTEAFFGQGTRLTVV.

The chain has TRBV19 and TRBJ1-5, with 8 bases matching TRBD1. The CDR3 totals 18 residues. Germline CDR1 LNHDA, CDR2 SQIVND (reference sequence). J was trimmed by 4 bases and V by 4 bases; bases with no gene match: 15. This chain's CDR3 is CASSNHGTGWGVNQPQHF. Here the CDR3 DNA reads TGTGCCAGTAGTAACCATGGGACAGGTTGGGGGGTAAATCAGCCCCAGCATTTT.

This chain connects TRBV30 to TRBJ2-7, with TRBD2 matching 9 bases. Per germline, CDR1 GTSNPN and CDR2 SVGIG (reference sequence). The CDR3 covers 16 residues. V was clipped by 2 bases and J by 2 bases; unmatched bases: 10. The CDR3 DNA reads as TGTGCCTGGAGTTTGGACCTTGGCGGGAGGGCCTACGAGCAGTACTTC. This gives the protein CAWSLDLGGRAYEQYF.

The V call is TRBV10-3, the J call TRBJ2-7; D is uncertain. Deletions cut 3 bases from V and 7 bases from J, with 7 bases between. The length of the CDR3 is 11 residues. Germline lookup yields CDR1 ENHRY and CDR2 SYGVKD. CDR3 DNA: TGTGCCATCAGTGACTCAGAAGAGCAGTACTTC. Protein: CAISDSEEQYF.

Here the CDR3 DNA reads TGCAGCGTTGGGGAGGGGACCAAAAACATTCAGTACTTC. It translates to CSVGEGTKNIQYF. This chain uses TRBV29-1 with TRBJ2-4; 7 bases fit TRBD2. Germline-derived CDR1 and CDR2 are SQVTM and ANQGSEA. The CDR3 loop spans 13 amino acids. V dropped 4 bases and J dropped 2; count of bases not matched to a gene: 2.

The chain couples TRBV7-2 to TRBJ2-5; 8 bases fit TRBD2. Trimming removed 2 bases from V and 5 bases from J; junction bases left unmatched: 4. Germline V gene sequence: CDR1 SGHTA, CDR2 FQGNSA. The CDR3 extends over 14 amino acids. The CDR3 DNA sequence: TGTGCCAGCAGCTTACCGGGACTAGTGGAGACCCAGTACTTC. Protein: CASSLPGLVETQYF.

This clone was counted only a few times. The chain is built from TRBV12-5 and TRBJ2-2; tentatively, D is TRBD2 (7 bases). Germline V lookup: CDR1 LGHNT, CDR2 FRNRAP. The CDR3 extends over 17 amino acids. Trimming took 5 bases from V and 7 from J, leaving 23 bases between them. Written as DNA, the CDR3 is TGTGCTAGTGGTCGAGGGAATCGCGGGGGCGAAAGCGGGGAGCTGTTTTTT. As protein: CASGRGNRGGESGELFF.

The rearrangement links TRBV27 to TRBJ1-6, with D uncertain. The germline V and J ends were trimmed by 2 bases and 3 bases, with 8 bases remaining between them. Germline loops: CDR1 MNHEY, CDR2 SMNVEV (reference sequence). The CDR3 consists of 15 residues. The CDR3 DNA is TGTGCCAGCAGTTTAGTGGGCCTCTATAATTCACCCCTCCACTTT. It is translated as CASSLVGLYNSPLHF.

The chain recombines TRBV28 with TRBJ1-4; the match to TRBD1 covers 8 bases. J was trimmed by 7 bases and V by 10 bases; bases with no gene match: 5. This CDR3 is 12 amino acids long. CDR1 is MDHEN and CDR2 is SYDVKM in the germline V gene. The CDR3 protein is CATQGASEKLFF. The DNA of the CDR3 is TGTGCCACCCAGGGGGCGTCTGAAAAACTGTTTTTT. The complete variable domain, with remaining parts taken from reference TRBV28 and TRBJ1-4, reads DVKVTQSSRYLVKRTGEKVFLECVQDMDHENMFWYRQDPGLGLRLIYFSYDVKMKEKGDIPEGYSVSREKKERFSLILESASTNQTSMYLCATQGASEKLFFGSGTQLSVL.

V is TRBV5-6 and J is TRBJ2-5; D not resolved. The length of the CDR3 is 14 residues. CDR1 is SGHDT, CDR2 YYEEEE, per germline. The V end lost 4 bases, the J end lost 3 bases, and 13 bases lay between the germline ends. The CDR3: CASSPPAVEETQYF. The CDR3 DNA reads as TGTGCCAGCAGCCCCCCGGCGGTGGAAGAGACCCAGTACTTC.

The V gene is TRBV2, the J gene TRBJ1-2; D is undetermined. The length of the CDR3 is 13 residues. V was shortened by 6 bases and J by 0 bases, with 8 bases between the two germline ends. Germline CDR1 is SNHLY and CDR2 is FYNNEI. CDR3 coding DNA: TGTGCCAGCAGGTACGGGGCTAACTATGGCTACACCTTC. Residues: CASRYGANYGYTF.

The genes are TRBV5-4 and TRBJ2-1; TRBD2 aligns across 11 bases. The germline V gene encodes CDR1 SGHNT and CDR2 YYREEE (reference sequence). Trimming took 4 bases from V and 3 from J; bases not matched to a gene: 3. There are 15 residues in the CDR3. Written as DNA, the CDR3 is TGTGCCAGCAGCCCGGGACTAGCGGACTACAATGAGCAGTTCTTC. Encoded protein: CASSPGLADYNEQFF.

This clone was found a few times. The J gene is TRBJ2-1, the V gene TRBV6-6; unclear D gene. The CDR3 has 14 amino acids. The germline gives CDR1 MNHNY, CDR2 SVGAGI (reference sequence). The V and J ends lost 2 bases and 9 bases respectively, with 14 bases between them. The CDR3 sequence: CASSYRLTKSEQFF. The CDR3 nucleotides are TGTGCCAGCAGTTACCGACTGACCAAGTCTGAGCAGTTCTTC.

This chain links TRBV14 with TRBJ2-3; D is unresolved. Germline CDR1 SGHDN, CDR2 FVKESK. Trimming removed 4 bases from V and 1 base from J, with 6 bases in between. This CDR3 has 13 amino acids. CDR3 nucleotide sequence: TGTGCCAGCAGCCGAACGGGCACAGATACGCAGTATTTT. This encodes CASSRTGTDTQYF.

The chain has TRBV12-3 or TRBV12-4 and TRBJ2-1, with D uncertain. V lost 3 bases, J lost 13 bases, and 13 bases lay in between. The CDR3 is 12 residues long. CDR3 coding DNA: TGTGCCAGCAGTTTCCCGTTCTCACTCCAGTTCTTC. Translating gives CASSFPFSLQFF.

The chain couples TRBV9 to TRBJ2-3, with 8 positions matching TRBD2. V lost 2 bases to trimming and J lost 2 bases; unmatched junction nucleotides: 7. Germline V lookup: CDR1 SGDLS, CDR2 YYNGEE. This CDR3 comprises 16 residues. CDR3 nucleotide sequence: TGTGCCAGCAGCGTGGCTACTAGCGGCCCCACAGATACGCAGTATTTT. This codes for CASSVATSGPTDTQYF.

The chain combines TRBV5-6 with TRBJ1-4; no clear D gene. V was pared by 0 bases and J by 5 bases, with 8 bases between. The CDR3 loop spans 14 amino acids. Germline CDR1 reads SGHDT; CDR2 reads YYEEEE. In DNA, the CDR3 is TGTGCCAGCAGCTTGGAACCCGCGAATGAAAAACTGTTTTTT. Translated: CASSLEPANEKLFF.

The rearrangement joins TRBV4-1 to TRBJ2-5, with D possibly TRBD2 on 6 matching bases. The V and J ends lost 4 bases and 3 bases respectively, with 9 bases between them. The CDR3 is 13 residues long. CDR1 and CDR2 (germline): MGHRA, YSYEKL. The CDR3 nucleotides read TGCGCCAGCAGCCTTGTAGCGGAAGAGACCCAGTACTTC. It codes for CASSLVAEETQYF.

The gene calls are TRBV11-2 and TRBJ2-7; D possibly corresponds to TRBD2 (6 bases). This CDR3 spans 14 amino acids. CDR1 is SGHAT, CDR2 FQNNGV, per germline. Trimming left V 3 bases short and J 7 bases short, with 16 bases between. The CDR3 region is CASSFFSGAEEQYF. The CDR3 DNA follows: TGTGCCAGCAGCTTCTTTAGCGGAGCTGAGGAGCAGTACTTC.